Listed below are T cell receptor beta chains from one sample, sequenced in a study of monozygotic twins with inflammatory bowel disease. Reanalyzing the 5' RACE reads, TCRdb keeps one entry per CDR3 protein, without DNA. This table holds about 380,000 distinct CDR3 sequences. The sample taken for sequencing was blood. The receptors here all came from a human donor with ulcerative colitis or Crohn's disease, or a healthy co-twin of an affected twin (not recorded which). Each CDR3 is given with its conserved first and last residue.

CDR3 protein: CASSLIVGSNEQFF
V gene: TRBV7-3
J gene: TRBJ2-1

CDR3 protein: CASSLGQGAPRNEQFF
V gene: TRBV5-1
J gene: TRBJ2-1

CDR3 protein: CASSQRTGGYEQFF
V gene: TRBV3-1
J gene: TRBJ2-1

CDR3 protein: CASSEQGTAYEQYF
V gene: TRBV2
J gene: TRBJ2-7

CDR3 protein: CASSSGQVRFF
V gene: TRBV12-3/TRBV12-4
J gene: TRBJ2-7

CDR3 protein: CASSPTGFGEAFF
V gene: TRBV7-3
J gene: TRBJ1-1

CDR3 protein: CASSRTEAQEGDTQYF
V gene: TRBV6-1
J gene: TRBJ2-3

CDR3 protein: CASSSSGQETQYF
V gene: TRBV7-3
J gene: TRBJ2-5

CDR3 protein: CASSLGRDRALKNIQYF
V gene: TRBV12-3/TRBV12-4
J gene: TRBJ2-4

CDR3 protein: CASSPGRSSYEQYF
V gene: TRBV11-3
J gene: TRBJ2-7

CDR3 protein: CASSQMSGGYGEQYF
V gene: TRBV27
J gene: TRBJ2-7

CDR3 protein: CASQMGENSTDTQYF
V gene: TRBV23-1
J gene: TRBJ2-3

CDR3 protein: CASSNSYNEQFF
V gene: TRBV27
J gene: TRBJ2-1

CDR3 protein: CASSQDRGNEQFF
V gene: TRBV14
J gene: TRBJ2-1

CDR3 protein: CASSYSGAGIMQYF
V gene: TRBV6-5
J gene: TRBJ2-7

CDR3 protein: CASRGPGQSSYEQYF
V gene: TRBV11-2
J gene: TRBJ2-7

CDR3 protein: CASSVVPGSYTF
V gene: TRBV9
J gene: TRBJ1-2